This record covers a single T cell receptor (beta chain). The target of this receptor is not known. Per-base qualities were not stored, and no clone one base away is much larger. These data are taken from a study of cytomegalovirus exposure and HLA in healthy donors (dated by TCRdb to the late 2010s). Background on the whole study: According to an earlier analysis of a few hundred of the donors, roughly 180 million T cells yielded roughly 110 million unique TCR beta sequences and about 280 Gb of sequence data. Around 330 gigabases of sequencing data and 70 million to 95 million unique TCR sequences made up an early release that covered 500 to 650 HLA-typed donors. Of the 398 genotyped donors, roughly 76% were placed in the genetic ancestry cluster associated with self-reported Caucasian donors. The study was designed to test whether signatures of past pathogen exposure could be identified by cataloging public T cell receptors. The study profiled the T cell repertoires of hundreds of subjects by immunosequencing and related them to cytomegalovirus serostatus. Along with the roughly 670-subject first cohort, a separate validation cohort of over a hundred different subjects was used. High-throughput TCR immunosequencing, statistical association of individual TCRs with disease status, and machine learning were combined to predict cytomegalovirus infection status. In a later analysis, previously published TCR beta repertoires from 500 to 750 donors were re-analyzed and high-resolution HLA genotyping was added so that TCR occurrence patterns could be studied. In the later analysis, no new phenotypic data were used to find candidate immune exposures; instead, reliance was placed on TCR beta sequences and their occurrence across donors. An earlier analysis of 587 of the donors used high-throughput TCR beta sequencing to judge whether each TCR beta V gene segment behaved as functional or pseudogenic. Alongside the repertoire data, information on donor age, sex, ethnicity and CMV serostatus was compiled. In a later genetic analysis, genome-wide SNP genotypes for about 55% of the roughly 670 donors were used, and that subset was treated as a discovery cohort. Every discovery cohort repertoire had been produced on one sequencing platform. Both class I and class II loci were covered by HLA typing, at four-digit resolution. The number of typed donors differed by locus: about 620-640 for A, B, C, DRB1 and DQB1; 500 to 550 for DQA1; around 610 for DPA1; and around 490 for DPB1. Five DR-DQ haplotypes were handled as single units for association and clustering because linkage in the cohort was strong. On average, about 200,000 unique TCR beta nucleotide sequences were sequenced per donor among some 420 genotyped donors of the cohort, with roughly 20% of those sequences being non-productive.

The cohort consisted of 650 to 850 healthy bone marrow donors. All cohort members were sampled while nominally healthy, although unrecorded immune exposures were likely present. The donor tested CMV seropositive, placing the donor among the roughly 300 seropositive members of the cohort. Each donor provided a peripheral blood sample, and peripheral blood mononuclear cells were used for TCR beta sequencing. The Qiagen DNeasy Blood Extraction Kit was used to extract genomic DNA from the blood cell samples. The CDR3 holds 14 amino acids from the cysteine to the phenylalanine. CDR3 DNA is the only sequence kept; it has 42 bases, read in frame from the first base. CDR1 is given as ENHRY and CDR2 as SYGVKD, both from the germline V gene. The junction shows trimming of 4 bases on V and 1 base on J, plus 10 bases between the germline ends. Library creation used the immunoSEQ multiplex PCR assay. For the multiplex PCR, a mixture combining 60 forward primers for TCR Vbeta segments and 13 reverse primers for TCR Jbeta segments was used. The CDR3 region of rearranged TCR beta genes was amplified from genomic DNA by a multiplex PCR assay. On the Illumina HiSeq System, the amplified TCR beta libraries were sequenced as 87-base-pair reads. The authors' analysis ran thus. In a later analysis, about 80 million unique TCR beta chains were counted across the approximately 620 repertoires, and approximately 11 million of these chains were shared by at least two donors. Raw reads were error-corrected and collapsed into unique sequences with a nearest-neighbor algorithm that merged closely related sequences to remove PCR and sequencing errors. CDR3 sequences were aligned to IMGT reference sequences to assign V, D and J gene segments. For a sequence to be retained, at least a six-nucleotide match to both a V gene segment and a J gene segment was required. A rearrangement was called productive if the CDR3 had no stop codons and remained in frame with V and J, and every other rearrangement was called non-productive. CDR3 was defined by IMGT convention, running from the second conserved V-encoded cysteine to the conserved J-encoded phenylalanine. The earlier analysis of about 590 of the donors excluded sequences that lacked an unambiguous match to a single V gene segment. In an earlier analysis of 587 of the donors, V segments were called functional above 56.7% productive rearrangements and were called segregating when the between-donor standard deviation exceeded 5%. A statistical classification framework was developed to diagnose cytomegalovirus status using the catalog of TCR beta chain sequences. In a later analysis, V and J genes were assigned by comparing TCR nucleotide sequences against IMGT/GENE-DB human TR gene sequences. In a later analysis, CDR3 sequences and most-parsimonious VDJ recombination scenarios were assigned using the TCRdist pipeline. In a later analysis, each TCR beta chain was defined by its CDR3 amino acid sequence together with its V-gene family, and reads lacking a unique V-gene family were excluded. In a later analysis, 500 to 650 highly shared, low-generation-probability nucleotide sequences were removed to address suspected cross-contamination and a sequencing artifact. For each public chain, a later analysis derived a clonal expansion index from normalized ranks of inferred template counts within each repertoire. Generation probabilities in a later analysis came from a VDJ recombination model fitted to out-of-frame rearrangements, and those results were checked against IGoR. In a later analysis, TCR-TCR, TCR-HLA and TCR-CMV co-occurrence was scored with hypergeometric tests, and a repertoire-size bias correction was applied to TCR pairs. False discovery rates were estimated in a later analysis by permuting HLA or CMV assignments 20 times. In a later analysis, co-occurring TCRs were grouped using DBSCAN, with TCRdist sequence similarity added in when clustering inside HLA-allele-positive subsets. Repertoires with fewer than 30,000 or more than 120,000 public chains, plus five repertoires with anomalous nucleotide sharing, were excluded from co-occurrence clustering. TCRdb took this table from immuneACCESS and kept in-frame rearrangements with V and J called. Such tables lack part of the clones; where checked against another copy, unresolved V genes explain under half of the gap, and the rest is unexplained. D and trimming come from the DNA, and the V and J calls and clone size come from that table. This sample holds 55,000 to 70,000 clones; about two thirds were observed only once. The top ten clonotypes cover roughly 19% of the sample.

Beyond this particular receptor, the publication reports: Linkage disequilibrium might explain the correlated functional status among segregating V segments, but an unknown experimental factor could not be ruled out. Cytomegalovirus status was reported to be diagnosed by the classifier with high specificity and sensitivity in both the original and validation cohorts. Because some donors lacked HLA typing at each locus, the association tests relied only on the typed subset. Several of the top co-occurrence clusters appeared to be linked to parvovirus B19, influenza, CMV and Epstein-Barr virus, according to a later analysis. Most TCR sequences were observed very rarely across donors, whereas some public TCRs were present in many individuals. In a later genetic analysis, a missense DCLRE1C variant was associated with V-gene and J-gene trimming of TCR beta chains, and the association was replicated in an independent cohort. In an earlier analysis of some 550 of the donors, most TCR beta V segments were observed in productive rearrangements about 90% or about 30% of the time, broadly matching IMGT annotations. Over 15 rarely observed V segments, including chromosome 9 orphons, were excluded from the earlier analysis of several hundred of the donors because counts were too low. Roughly uniform sequencing depth across donors was assumed in presence/absence analyses, although this assumption may not hold. It was suggested by the authors that the approach could potentially be generalized to other disease states and immunological phenotypes. Because the 87-base-pair reads could not distinguish some IMGT-functional V segments, including TRBV6-2 and TRBV6-3, those segments were excluded. This cohort had only TCR beta chains sequenced, and the lack of alpha or paired-chain data limited which features could be detected. In the study, 150 to 200 TCR beta chains were listed as associated with cytomegalovirus. The sequencing pipeline was judged likely to have produced a cluster of highly shared sequence variants as a technical artifact. A later analysis found that most CMV-associated TCR beta chains appeared HLA-restricted, with HLA associations seemingly driven largely by CMV exposure. In a later genetic analysis, fewer N-insertions in productive TCRs were reported among donors in an Asian-associated ancestry cluster than the roughly 700-donor mean. Strong co-occurrence of HLA alleles, especially DR and DQ, made assigning TCR associations to individual alleles difficult. A later analysis found that TCR association rates varied across HLA loci, with DRB1 alleles showing the most associated TCRs and HLA-C alleles the fewest. CMV serostatus was the only immune exposure information available for the cohort. Specific HLA alleles were associated with 15,000 to 20,000 TCR beta sequences at a false discovery rate of 0.05 in a later analysis. A later analysis found that HLA-associated TCR beta chains were more clonally expanded and had lower generation probabilities than equally common non-associated chains. A further reported finding was that TCR beta sequences accurately predicted the HLA-A and HLA-B alleles for most subjects in the first cohort. Three of the identified cytomegalovirus-associated TCR beta chains were confirmed in vitro to be specific for cytomegalovirus antigens.

The sequenced sample consisted of PBMCs. This receptor was taken from a woman aged 60-75 years in good health and CMV-seropositive. The V and J segments used are TRBV10-3 and TRBJ1-1, with no confidently assigned D gene. Read as DNA, the sequence is TGTGCCATCAGTGCCTCGACACGGAACACTGAAGCTTTCTTT. Its amino acids are CAISASTRNTEAFF.